This T cell receptor (beta chain) emerged from a study of blood T cell repertoires in COVID-19. Background on the study: There were acute and convalescent COVID-19 samples, and they came from the United States, Italy and Spain. Nucleic acid was either cDNA or gDNA, and it came from T cells, B-cell-depleted T cells, or PBMCs.

Per the original methods: Amplification from reference gene primers served as the basis for estimated nucleated cell counts. Only in-frame clones appear in the TCRdb table, and some are missing; sequencing was by immunoSEQ multiplex PCR. For V, J and clone size, that table is used; D and trimming come from the DNA. Among 67,000 or so clones, about 86% were seen once, and the ten largest hold 28%. V was cut by 2 bases and J by 1 base, with 20 bases left in between. This CDR3 contains 18 residues. The germline CDR1 and CDR2 sequences are LGHDT and YNNKEL (reference sequence). The TCR originated in a man in his 70s with acute or convalescent COVID-19. The chain uses TRBV3-1 (or the pseudogene TRBV3-2) and TRBJ1-1, with D uncertain. The sequenced sample was peripheral blood. This CDR3 reads CASSQTSQVVFANTEAFF. DNA for the CDR3: TGTGCCAGCAGCCAAACCTCCCAGGTAGTCTTTGCGAACACTGAAGCTTTCTTT.